This T cell receptor beta chain derives from a study of cytomegalovirus exposure and HLA in healthy donors. Germline values: CDR1 SGHRS, CDR2 YFSETQ. The CDR3 length is 16 residues. V trimming: 1 base; J trimming: 0 bases; junction bases outside the gene matches: 3. On this clone itself: Different DNA sequences within this sample yield the same CDR3.

Donors likely had unrecorded immune exposures despite being nominally healthy when sampled. The PCR used 60 Vbeta and 13 Jbeta primers. Here immunoSEQ multiplex PCR was the method, and the copy in TCRdb shows in-frame clones only, minus some. The sample table includes some 120,000 clones. The source of this sequence is a man aged 25-40 years in good health and CMV-seronegative. Sequencing was performed on PBMCs. This chain connects TRBV5-1 to TRBJ2-1; 8 positions agree with TRBD2. The CDR3 is CASSLTSGSSYNEQFF. DNA of the CDR3: TGCGCCAGCAGCTTGACTAGCGGCAGCTCCTACAATGAGCAGTTCTTC.